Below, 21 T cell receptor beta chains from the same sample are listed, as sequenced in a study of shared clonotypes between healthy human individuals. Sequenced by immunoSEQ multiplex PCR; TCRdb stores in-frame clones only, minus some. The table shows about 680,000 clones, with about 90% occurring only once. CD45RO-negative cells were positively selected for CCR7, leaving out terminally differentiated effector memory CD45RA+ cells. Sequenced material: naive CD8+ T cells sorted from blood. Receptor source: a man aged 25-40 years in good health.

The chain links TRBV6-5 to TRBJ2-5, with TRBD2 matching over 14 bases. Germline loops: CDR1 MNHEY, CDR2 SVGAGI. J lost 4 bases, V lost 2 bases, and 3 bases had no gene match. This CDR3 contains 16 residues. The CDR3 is CASSYGTSGSGETQYF. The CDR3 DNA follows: TGTGCCAGCAGTTACGGGACTAGCGGGAGCGGAGAGACCCAGTACTTC.

The CDR3 sequence: CASSLAGTEPWLNTF. In nucleotides, the CDR3 is TGTGCCAGCAGCTTAGCCGGGACAGAACCATGGCTAAACACCTTC. The V gene is TRBV7-8, the J gene TRBJ1-2; 7 positions agree with TRBD1. Germline CDR1 is SGHVS and CDR2 is FQNEAQ. V lost 0 bases to trimming and J lost 12 bases; unmatched junction nucleotides: 13. The CDR3 is 15 amino acids.

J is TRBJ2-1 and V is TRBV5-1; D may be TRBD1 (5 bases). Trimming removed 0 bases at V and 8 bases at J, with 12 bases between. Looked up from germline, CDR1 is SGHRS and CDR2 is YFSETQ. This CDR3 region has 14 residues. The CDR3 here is CASSLEPLGDEQFF. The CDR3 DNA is TGCGCCAGCAGCTTGGAGCCCTTAGGGGATGAGCAGTTCTTC.

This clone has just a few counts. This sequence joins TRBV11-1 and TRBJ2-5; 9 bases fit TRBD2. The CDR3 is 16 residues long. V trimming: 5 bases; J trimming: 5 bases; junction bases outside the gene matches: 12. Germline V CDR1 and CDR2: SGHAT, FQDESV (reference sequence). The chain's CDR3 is CASSHGGSGSVETQYF. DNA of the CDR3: TGTGCCAGCAGCCACGGGGGTAGCGGGAGTGTGGAGACCCAGTACTTC.

CDR3 sequence reads: CASSYGQANTEAFF. The CDR3 DNA sequence: TGTGCCAGCAGTTACGGACAGGCGAACACTGAAGCTTTCTTT. The chain couples TRBV6-9 to TRBJ1-1; 7 bases agree with TRBD1. With 3 bases clipped from V and 1 base from J, the junction kept 2 bases outside the gene matches. The CDR3 is 14 amino acids. Germline CDR1 reads MNHGY; CDR2 reads SVAAGI.

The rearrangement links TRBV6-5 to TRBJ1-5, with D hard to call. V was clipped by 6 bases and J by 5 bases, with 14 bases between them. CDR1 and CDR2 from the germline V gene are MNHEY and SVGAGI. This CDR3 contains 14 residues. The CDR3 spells CASSKNSKYQPQHF. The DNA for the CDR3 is TGTGCCAGCAGCAAGAACAGCAAATATCAGCCCCAGCATTTT.

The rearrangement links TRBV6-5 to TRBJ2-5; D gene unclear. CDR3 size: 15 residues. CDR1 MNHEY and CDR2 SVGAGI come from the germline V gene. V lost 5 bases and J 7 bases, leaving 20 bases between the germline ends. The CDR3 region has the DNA TGTGCCAGCAGTCCTATAATGGAGCAGGCAGGGACCCAGTACTTC. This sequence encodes CASSPIMEQAGTQYF.

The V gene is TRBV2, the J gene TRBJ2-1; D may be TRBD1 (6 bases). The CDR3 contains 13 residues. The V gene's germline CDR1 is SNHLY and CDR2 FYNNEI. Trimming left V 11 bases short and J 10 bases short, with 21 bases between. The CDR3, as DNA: TGTGCCGACGGACCCATCACGGGGACAGAGCAGTTCTTC. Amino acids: CADGPITGTEQFF.

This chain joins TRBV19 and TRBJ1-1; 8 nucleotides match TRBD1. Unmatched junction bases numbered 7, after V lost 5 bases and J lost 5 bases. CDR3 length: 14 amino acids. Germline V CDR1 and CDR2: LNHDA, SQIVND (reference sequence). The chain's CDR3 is CASSLGQGGTEAFF. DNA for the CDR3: TGTGCCAGTAGTCTCGGACAGGGAGGGACTGAAGCTTTCTTT. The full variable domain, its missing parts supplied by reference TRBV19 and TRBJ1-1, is DGGITQSPKYLFRKEGQNVTLSCEQNLNHDAMYWYRQDPGQGLRLIYYSQIVNDFQKGDIAEGYSVSREKKESFPLTVTSAQKNPTAFYLCASSLGQGGTEAFFGQGTRLTVV.

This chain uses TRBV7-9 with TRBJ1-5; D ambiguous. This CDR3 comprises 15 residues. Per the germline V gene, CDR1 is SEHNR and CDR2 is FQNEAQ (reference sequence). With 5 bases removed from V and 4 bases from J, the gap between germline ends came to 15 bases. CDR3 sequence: CASSQSTEPNQPQHF. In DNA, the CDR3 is TGTGCCAGCAGCCAATCCACCGAACCTAATCAGCCCCAGCATTTT.

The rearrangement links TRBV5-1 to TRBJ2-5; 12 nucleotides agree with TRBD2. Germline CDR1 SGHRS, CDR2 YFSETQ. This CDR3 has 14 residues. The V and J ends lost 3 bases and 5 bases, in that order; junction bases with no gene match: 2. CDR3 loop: CASSSTSGGETQYF. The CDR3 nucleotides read TGCGCCAGCAGCTCCACTAGCGGGGGGGAGACCCAGTACTTC.

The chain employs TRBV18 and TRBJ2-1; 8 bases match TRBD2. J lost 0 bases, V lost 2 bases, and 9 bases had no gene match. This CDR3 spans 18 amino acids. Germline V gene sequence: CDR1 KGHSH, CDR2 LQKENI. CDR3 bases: TGTGCCAGCTCACCATCCACTAGCGGCGTTAGCTCCTACAATGAGCAGTTCTTC. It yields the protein CASSPSTSGVSSYNEQFF.

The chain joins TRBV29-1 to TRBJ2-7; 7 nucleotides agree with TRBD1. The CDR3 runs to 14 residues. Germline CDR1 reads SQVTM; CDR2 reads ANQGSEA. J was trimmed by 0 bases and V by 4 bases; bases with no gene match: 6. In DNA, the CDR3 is TGCAGCGTTGCACCGACAGGGATCTCCTACGAGCAGTACTTC. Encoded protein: CSVAPTGISYEQYF.

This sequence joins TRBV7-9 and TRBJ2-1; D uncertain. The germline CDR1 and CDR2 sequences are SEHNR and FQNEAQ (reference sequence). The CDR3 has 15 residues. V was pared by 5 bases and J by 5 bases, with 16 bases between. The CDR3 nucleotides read TGTGCCAGCAGCCCCCGGGCCCGCGTGGACAATGAGCAGTTCTTC. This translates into CASSPRARVDNEQFF.

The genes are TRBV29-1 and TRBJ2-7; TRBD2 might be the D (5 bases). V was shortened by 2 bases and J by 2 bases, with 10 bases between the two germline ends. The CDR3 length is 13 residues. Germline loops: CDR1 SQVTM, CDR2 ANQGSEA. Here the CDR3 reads CSVESSLTYEQYF. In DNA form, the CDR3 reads TGCAGCGTTGAATCTAGCCTAACCTACGAGCAGTACTTC.

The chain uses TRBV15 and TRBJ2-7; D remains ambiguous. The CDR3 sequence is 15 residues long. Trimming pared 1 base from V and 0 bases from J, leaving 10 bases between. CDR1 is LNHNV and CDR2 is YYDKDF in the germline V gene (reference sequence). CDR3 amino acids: CATSRGEGFSYEQYF. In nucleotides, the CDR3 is TGTGCCACCAGCAGAGGGGAAGGTTTCTCCTACGAGCAGTACTTC.

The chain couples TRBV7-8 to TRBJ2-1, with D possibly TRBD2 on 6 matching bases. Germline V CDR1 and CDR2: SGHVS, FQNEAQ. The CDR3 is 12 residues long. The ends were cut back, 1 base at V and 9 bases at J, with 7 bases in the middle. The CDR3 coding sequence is TGTGCCAGCAGCTTAGGGGAGGTTGAGCAGTTCTTC. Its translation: CASSLGEVEQFF.

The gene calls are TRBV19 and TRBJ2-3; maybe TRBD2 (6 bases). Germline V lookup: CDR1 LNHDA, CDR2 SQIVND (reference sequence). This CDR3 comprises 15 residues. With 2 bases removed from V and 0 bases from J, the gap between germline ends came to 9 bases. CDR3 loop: CASSILLASTDTQYF. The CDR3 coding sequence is TGTGCCAGTAGTATATTACTAGCTAGCACAGATACGCAGTATTTT.

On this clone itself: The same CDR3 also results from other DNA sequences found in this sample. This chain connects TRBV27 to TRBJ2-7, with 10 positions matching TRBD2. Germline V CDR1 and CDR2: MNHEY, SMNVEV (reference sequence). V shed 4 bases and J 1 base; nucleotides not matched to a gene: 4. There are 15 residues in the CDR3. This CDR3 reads CASSSIAGGSYEQYF. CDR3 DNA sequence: TGTGCCAGCAGTTCCATAGCGGGAGGTTCCTACGAGCAGTACTTC.

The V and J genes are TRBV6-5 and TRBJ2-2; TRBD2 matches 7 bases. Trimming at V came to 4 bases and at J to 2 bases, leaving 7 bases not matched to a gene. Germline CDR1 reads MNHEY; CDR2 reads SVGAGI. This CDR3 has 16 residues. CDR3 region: CASSSPLAANTGELFF. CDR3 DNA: TGTGCCAGCAGTTCCCCCCTAGCGGCTAACACCGGGGAGCTGTTTTTT.

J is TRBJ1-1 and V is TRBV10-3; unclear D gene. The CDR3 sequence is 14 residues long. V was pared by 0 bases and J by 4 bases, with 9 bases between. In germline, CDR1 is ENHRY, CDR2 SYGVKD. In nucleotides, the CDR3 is TGTGCCATCAGTGAGTCCTGGACCACCACTGAAGCTTTCTTT. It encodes CAISESWTTTEAFF.